This section outlines one TCR beta chain sequence together with its context. Its recognized antigen is unknown. At one end the junction does not follow the germline gene, possibly because of a read error. The CDR3 runs 14 residues from the cysteine to the phenylalanine. The CDR3 DNA has 42 bases and is translated from base 1. CDR1 and CDR2, looked up from the germline V gene, are SGDLS and YYNGEE. Donors were healthy HIV-negative adults with no recently reported acute infections or vaccinations. Only Caucasian adults living in Nashville, Tennessee, USA were represented among the donors. Magnetic negative selection was used to enrich CD4+ T cells, after which naive cells were positively selected on CD45RA and the negative fraction became the memory subset. Blood was obtained by leukapheresis, after which PBMCs were separated by Ficoll-Histopaque density gradient centrifugation and cryopreserved in liquid nitrogen vapor phase. Purity and quantity of every magnetically sorted T cell population were checked by analytical flow cytometry. Each sorted fraction had its genomic DNA isolated and then quantified by UV absorbance on a Nanodrop 2000c.

Using the deep immunoSEQ assay, TCR CDR3 regions were amplified from genomic DNA by multiplex PCR. For each cell subset, the extracted genomic DNA was distributed evenly across all wells of several immunoSEQ 96-well plates, and each plate served as one replicate. For sorted subsets, roughly 200 ng of genomic DNA, equivalent to tens of thousands of T cell genomes, went into each replicate PCR. The purified libraries were quantified using a Qubit 3.0 fluorometer, sized with a Bioanalyzer 2100, and then quantified again using the KAPA Library Quantification kit. Every immunoSEQ 96-well plate was sequenced on a separate single-read 150-cycle Illumina NextSeq 550 flow cell. The authors' analysis ran thus. Because the immunoSEQ output held only junctional sequences and lacked quality scores, the filtering could not match the filtering applied to full-length reads. To assign V/J genes and CDR3, sequences were annotated using PyIR, a Python wrapper for IgBLAST v1.9, with IMGT germline references. Reads were removed for weak V/J assignments (E-value above 1e-6), missing CDR3, stop codons, out-of-frame junctions, or ambiguous translated residues. A V3J clonotype was defined by an identical inferred V gene, J gene, and CDR3 amino acid sequence. Percentage overlap between repertoires was computed as shared unique clonotypes divided by the size of the smaller repertoire. Repertoire richness was assessed with RTK rarefaction, the Chao1 estimator, and Recon v2.1 estimates of unobserved clonotypes. OLGA was used to compute generation probabilities for all TCRbeta clonotypes that the gDNA method yielded from four donors. As stored in TCRdb, this immuneACCESS dataset retains in-frame rearrangements with V and J assigned. A fraction of the clones does not appear; measured against another copy, unresolved V genes explain less than half of the discrepancy, and the remainder lacks a known reason. That table furnishes V, J and clone size, whereas the DNA furnished D and trimming. Here the sample has approximately 1.5 million clones; around 98% occur a single time. Of the sample, about 0.45% is held by the ten largest clones.

The data derive from a study of shared clonotypes between healthy human individuals (dated by TCRdb to about 2020). Notes on the research overall: The cohort included three men and a couple of women between 18 and 49 years of age. For each donor, three plates each were used for CD4 naive and CD4 memory, two plates were used for CD8 naive, and one plate was used for CD8 memory. The study deeply sequenced blood TCR repertoires of five healthy adults to estimate repertoire size and the extent of clonotype sharing between individuals. To increase sequencing depth and limit assay-specific biases, TCR repertoire library preparation and sequencing were carried out by different laboratories using diverse techniques. Each donor's leukapheresis produced roughly between roughly 0.94 and 9.5 billion PBMCs. Overall study results and their limits: Incomplete sequencing was indicated by rarefaction of sorted-subset datasets, despite the large sequencing depth. When a few donors were compared, the shared fraction of clonotypes was 5% to 6.5% for naive CD4, 3.5% for naive CD8, roughly 2.5% for memory CD4, and approximately 0.4% for memory CD8. Naive subsets generally had larger estimated clonotype richness than memory subsets did. Because the study included a small number of donors, the genetic and exposure-history diversity represented was limited. Only blood was sampled, and tissue TCR repertoires likely differ from those in blood. Pairwise subsampling indicated that sequencing depth was expected to affect the degree of clonotype sharing among donors. Compared with non-shared clonotypes, the clonotypes found in all four sorted-subset donors had higher generation probabilities.

This clonotype originated in a young man in good health. The specimen sequenced was naive CD4+ T cells sorted from blood. Reading the label with the study, this specimen's cell subset or site is: CD45RA+ positively selected. The V and J segments used are TRBV9 and TRBJ1-3; the D gene is unclear. In nucleotides, the sequence is TGTGCCAGCACCGTAGGGAGCTCTGGAAACACCATATATTTT. Translated, this is CASTVGSSGNTIYF.